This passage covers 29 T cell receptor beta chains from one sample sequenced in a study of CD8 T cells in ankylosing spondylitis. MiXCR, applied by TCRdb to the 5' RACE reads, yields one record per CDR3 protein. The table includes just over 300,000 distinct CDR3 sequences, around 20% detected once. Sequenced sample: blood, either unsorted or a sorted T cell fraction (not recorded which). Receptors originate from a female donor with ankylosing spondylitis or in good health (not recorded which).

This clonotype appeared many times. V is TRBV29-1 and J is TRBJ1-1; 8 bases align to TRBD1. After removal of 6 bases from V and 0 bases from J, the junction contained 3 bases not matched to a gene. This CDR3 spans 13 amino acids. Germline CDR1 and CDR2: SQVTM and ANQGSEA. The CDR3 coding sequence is TGCAGCGTACGACAGGGGATGAACACTGAAGCTTTCTTT. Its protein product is CSVRQGMNTEAFF.

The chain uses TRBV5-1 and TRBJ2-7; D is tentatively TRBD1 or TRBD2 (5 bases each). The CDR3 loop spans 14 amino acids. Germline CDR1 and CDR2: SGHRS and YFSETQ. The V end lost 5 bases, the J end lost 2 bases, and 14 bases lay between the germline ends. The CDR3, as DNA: TGCGCCAGCAGACCCGGGACCCTAACCTACGAGCAGTACTTC. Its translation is CASRPGTLTYEQYF. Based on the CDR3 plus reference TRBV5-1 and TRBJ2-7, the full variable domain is KAGVTQTPRYLIKTRGQQVTLSCSPISGHRSVSWYQQTPGQGLQFLFEYFSETQRNKGNFPGRFSGRQFSNSRSEMNVSTLELGDSALYLCASRPGTLTYEQYFGPGTRLTVT.

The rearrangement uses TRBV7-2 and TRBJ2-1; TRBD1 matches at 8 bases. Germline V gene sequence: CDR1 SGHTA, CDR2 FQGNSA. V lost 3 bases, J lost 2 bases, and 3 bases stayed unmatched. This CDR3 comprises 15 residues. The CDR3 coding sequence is TGTGCCAGCAGCTTCAGGGGGCTAACCTACAATGAGCAGTTCTTC. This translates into CASSFRGLTYNEQFF.

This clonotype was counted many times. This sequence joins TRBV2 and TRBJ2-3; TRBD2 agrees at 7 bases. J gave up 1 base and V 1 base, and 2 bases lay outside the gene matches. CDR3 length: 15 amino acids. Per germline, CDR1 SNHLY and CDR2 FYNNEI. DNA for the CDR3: TGTGCCAGCAGTGAAGTTGCGGGAGGCACAGATACGCAGTATTTT. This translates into CASSEVAGGTDTQYF.

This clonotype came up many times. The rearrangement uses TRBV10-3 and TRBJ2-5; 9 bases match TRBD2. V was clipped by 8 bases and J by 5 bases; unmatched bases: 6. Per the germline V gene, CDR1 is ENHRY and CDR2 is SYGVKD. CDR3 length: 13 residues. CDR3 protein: CAIAAGGHETQYF. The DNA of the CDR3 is TGTGCCATCGCGGCGGGAGGGCACGAGACCCAGTACTTC.

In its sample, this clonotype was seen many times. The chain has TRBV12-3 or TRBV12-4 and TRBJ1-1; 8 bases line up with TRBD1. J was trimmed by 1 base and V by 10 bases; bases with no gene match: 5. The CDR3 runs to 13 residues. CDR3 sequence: CATQGQANTEAFF. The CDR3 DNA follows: TGTGCCACCCAGGGACAGGCGAACACTGAAGCTTTCTTT.

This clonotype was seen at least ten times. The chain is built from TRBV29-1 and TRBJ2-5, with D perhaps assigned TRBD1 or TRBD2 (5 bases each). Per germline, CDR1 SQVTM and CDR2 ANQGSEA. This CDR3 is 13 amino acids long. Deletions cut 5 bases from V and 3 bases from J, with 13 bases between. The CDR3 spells CSVPGPSEETQYF. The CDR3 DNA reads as TGCAGCGTTCCGGGGCCATCCGAAGAGACCCAGTACTTC. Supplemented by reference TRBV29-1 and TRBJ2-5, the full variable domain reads SAVISQKPSRDICQRGTSLTIQCQVDSQVTMMFWYRQQPGQSLTLIATANQGSEATYESGFVIDKFPISRPNLTFSTLTVSNMSPEDSSIYLCSVPGPSEETQYFGPGTRLLVL.

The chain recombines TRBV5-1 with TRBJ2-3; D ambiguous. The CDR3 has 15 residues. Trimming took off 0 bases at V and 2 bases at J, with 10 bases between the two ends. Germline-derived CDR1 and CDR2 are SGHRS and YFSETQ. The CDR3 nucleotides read TGCGCCAGCAGCTTGGAGCACCCCCCCACAGATACGCAGTATTTT. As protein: CASSLEHPPTDTQYF. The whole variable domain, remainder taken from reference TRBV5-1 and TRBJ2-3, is KAGVTQTPRYLIKTRGQQVTLSCSPISGHRSVSWYQQTPGQGLQFLFEYFSETQRNKGNFPGRFSGRQFSNSRSEMNVSTLELGDSALYLCASSLEHPPTDTQYFGPGTRLTVL.

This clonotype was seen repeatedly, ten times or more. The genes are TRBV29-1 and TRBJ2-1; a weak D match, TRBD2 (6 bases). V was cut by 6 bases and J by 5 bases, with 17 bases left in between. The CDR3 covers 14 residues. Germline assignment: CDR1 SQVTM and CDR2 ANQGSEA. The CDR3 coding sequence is TGCAGCGTGGATACTAGCAGATTGGACAATGAGCAGTTCTTC. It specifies CSVDTSRLDNEQFF.

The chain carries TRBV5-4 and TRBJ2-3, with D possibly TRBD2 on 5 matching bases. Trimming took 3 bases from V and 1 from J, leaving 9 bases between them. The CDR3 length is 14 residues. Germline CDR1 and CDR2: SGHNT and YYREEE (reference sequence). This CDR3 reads CASSYGIGTDTQYF. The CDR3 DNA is TGTGCCAGCAGCTACGGGATCGGCACAGATACGCAGTATTTT. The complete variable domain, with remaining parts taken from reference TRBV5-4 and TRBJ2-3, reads ETGVTQSPTHLIKTRGQQVTLRCSSQSGHNTVSWYQQALGQGPQFIFQYYREEENGRGNFPPRFSGLQFPNYSSELNVNALELDDSALYLCASSYGIGTDTQYFGPGTRLTVL.

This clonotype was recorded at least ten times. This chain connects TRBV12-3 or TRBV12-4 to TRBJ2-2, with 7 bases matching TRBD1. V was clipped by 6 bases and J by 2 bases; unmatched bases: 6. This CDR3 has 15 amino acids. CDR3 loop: CASSPTGVNTGELFF. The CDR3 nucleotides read TGTGCCAGCAGCCCTACAGGGGTCAACACCGGGGAGCTGTTTTTT.

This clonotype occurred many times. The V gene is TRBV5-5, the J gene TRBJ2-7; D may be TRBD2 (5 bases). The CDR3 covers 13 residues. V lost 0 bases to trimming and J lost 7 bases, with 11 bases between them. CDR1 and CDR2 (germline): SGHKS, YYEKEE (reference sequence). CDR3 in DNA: TGTGCCAGCAGCTTGGAGGTGGGAGCAGAGCAGTACTTC. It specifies CASSLEVGAEQYF.

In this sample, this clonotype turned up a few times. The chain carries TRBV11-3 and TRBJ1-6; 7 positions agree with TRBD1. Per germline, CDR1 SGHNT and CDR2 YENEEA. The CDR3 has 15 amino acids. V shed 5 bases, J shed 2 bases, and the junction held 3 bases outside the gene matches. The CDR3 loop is CASSPGTAYNSPLHF. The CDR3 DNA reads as TGTGCCAGCAGCCCAGGGACAGCCTATAATTCACCCCTCCACTTT.

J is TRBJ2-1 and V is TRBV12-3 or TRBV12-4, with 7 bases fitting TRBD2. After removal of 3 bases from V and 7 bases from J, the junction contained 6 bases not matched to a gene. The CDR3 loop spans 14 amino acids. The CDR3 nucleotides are TGTGCCAGCAGTTTCGGCGGGAGAGTTAATGAGCAGTTCTTC. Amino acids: CASSFGGRVNEQFF.

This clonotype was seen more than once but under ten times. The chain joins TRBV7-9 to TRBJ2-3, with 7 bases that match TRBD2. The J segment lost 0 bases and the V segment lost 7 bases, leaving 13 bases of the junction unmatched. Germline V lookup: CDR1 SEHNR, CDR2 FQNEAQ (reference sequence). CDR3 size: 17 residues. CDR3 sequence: CASNSLLVAGSTDTQYF. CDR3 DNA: TGTGCCAGCAACTCCCTATTGGTAGCGGGCAGCACAGATACGCAGTATTTT.

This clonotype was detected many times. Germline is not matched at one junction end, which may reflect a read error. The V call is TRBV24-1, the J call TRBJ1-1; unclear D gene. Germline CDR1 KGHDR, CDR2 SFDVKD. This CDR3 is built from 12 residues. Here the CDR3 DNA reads TGTGCCACAAGTGTCGGGGACACTGAAGCTTTCTTT. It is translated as CATSVGDTEAFF.

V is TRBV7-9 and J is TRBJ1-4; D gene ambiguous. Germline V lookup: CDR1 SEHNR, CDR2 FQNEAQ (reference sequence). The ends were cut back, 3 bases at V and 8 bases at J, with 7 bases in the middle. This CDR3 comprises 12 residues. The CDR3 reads CASSFLVEKLFF. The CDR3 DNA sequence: TGTGCCAGCAGCTTCCTGGTGGAAAAACTGTTTTTT.

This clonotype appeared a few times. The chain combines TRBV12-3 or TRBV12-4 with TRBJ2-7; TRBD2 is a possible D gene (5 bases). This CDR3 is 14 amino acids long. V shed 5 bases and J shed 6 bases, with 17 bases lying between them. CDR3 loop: CASSAGSRGSEQYF. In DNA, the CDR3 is TGTGCCAGCAGTGCCGGGTCGCGAGGGAGCGAGCAGTACTTC.

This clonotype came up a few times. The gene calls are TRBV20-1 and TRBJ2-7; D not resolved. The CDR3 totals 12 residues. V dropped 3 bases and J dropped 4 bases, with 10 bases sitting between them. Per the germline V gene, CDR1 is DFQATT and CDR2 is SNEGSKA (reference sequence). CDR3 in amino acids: CSASPIGYEQYF. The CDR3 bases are TGCAGTGCTAGTCCTATTGGTTACGAGCAGTACTTC.

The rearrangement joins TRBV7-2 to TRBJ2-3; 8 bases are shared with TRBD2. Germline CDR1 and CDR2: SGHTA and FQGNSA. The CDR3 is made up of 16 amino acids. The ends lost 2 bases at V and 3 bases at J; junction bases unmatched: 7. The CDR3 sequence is CASSLFSGTETDTQYF. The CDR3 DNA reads TGTGCCAGCAGCTTATTTAGCGGGACTGAAACAGATACGCAGTATTTT.

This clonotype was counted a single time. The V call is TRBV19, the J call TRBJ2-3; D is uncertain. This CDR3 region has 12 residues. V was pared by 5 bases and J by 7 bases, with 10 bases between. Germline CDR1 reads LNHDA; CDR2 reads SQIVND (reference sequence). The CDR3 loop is CASSGVPNTQYF. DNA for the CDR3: TGTGCCAGTAGTGGGGTTCCGAATACGCAGTATTTT.

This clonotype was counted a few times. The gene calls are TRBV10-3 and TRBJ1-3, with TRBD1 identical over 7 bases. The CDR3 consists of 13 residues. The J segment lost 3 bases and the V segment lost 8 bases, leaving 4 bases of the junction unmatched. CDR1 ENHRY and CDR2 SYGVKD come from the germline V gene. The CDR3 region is CAIGTAIGNTIYF. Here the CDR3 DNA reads TGTGCCATCGGGACAGCCATTGGAAACACCATATATTTT.

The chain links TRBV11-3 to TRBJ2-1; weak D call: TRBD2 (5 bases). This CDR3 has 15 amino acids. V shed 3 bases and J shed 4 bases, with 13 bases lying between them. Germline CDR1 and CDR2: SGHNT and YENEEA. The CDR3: CASSLKRSVYNEQFF. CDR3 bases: TGTGCCAGCAGCTTGAAGCGGAGCGTATACAATGAGCAGTTCTTC.

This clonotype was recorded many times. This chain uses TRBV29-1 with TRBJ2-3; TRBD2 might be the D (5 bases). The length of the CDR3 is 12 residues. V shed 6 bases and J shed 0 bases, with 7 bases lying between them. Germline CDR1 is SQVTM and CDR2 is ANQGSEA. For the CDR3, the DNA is TGCAGCGTCAGAGGGAGCACAGATACGCAGTATTTT. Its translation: CSVRGSTDTQYF.

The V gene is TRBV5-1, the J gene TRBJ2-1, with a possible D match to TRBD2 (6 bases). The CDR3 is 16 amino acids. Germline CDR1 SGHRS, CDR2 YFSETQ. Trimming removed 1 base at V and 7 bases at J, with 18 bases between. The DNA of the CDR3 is TGCGCCAGCAGCTTGCTGGGACTCACGCGGGTTAATGAGCAGTTCTTC. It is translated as CASSLLGLTRVNEQFF.

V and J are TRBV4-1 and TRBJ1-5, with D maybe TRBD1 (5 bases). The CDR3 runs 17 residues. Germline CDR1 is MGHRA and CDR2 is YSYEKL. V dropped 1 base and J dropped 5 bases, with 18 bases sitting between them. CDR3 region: CASSQGPRGGKDQPQHF. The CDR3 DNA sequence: TGCGCCAGCAGCCAAGGACCCCGCGGGGGAAAAGATCAGCCCCAGCATTTT.

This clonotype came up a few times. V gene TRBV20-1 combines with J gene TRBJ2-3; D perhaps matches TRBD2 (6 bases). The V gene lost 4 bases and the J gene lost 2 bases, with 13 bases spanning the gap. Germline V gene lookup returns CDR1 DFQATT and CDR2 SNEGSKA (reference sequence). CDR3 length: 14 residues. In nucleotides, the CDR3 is TGCAGTGCTACTAGCGAATCCTACACAGATACGCAGTATTTT. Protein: CSATSESYTDTQYF.

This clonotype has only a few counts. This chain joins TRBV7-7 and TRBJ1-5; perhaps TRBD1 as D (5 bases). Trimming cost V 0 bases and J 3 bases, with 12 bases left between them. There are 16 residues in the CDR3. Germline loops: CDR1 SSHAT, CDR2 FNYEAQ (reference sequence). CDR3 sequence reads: CASSLARRVDNQPQHF. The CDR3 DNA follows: TGTGCCAGCAGCTTAGCGCGCAGGGTGGACAATCAGCCCCAGCATTTT. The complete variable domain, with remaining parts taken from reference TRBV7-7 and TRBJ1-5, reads GAGVSQSPRYKVTKRGQDVTLRCDPISSHATLYWYQQALGQGPEFLTYFNYEAQPDKSGLPSDRFSAERPEGSISTLTIQRTEQRDSAMYRCASSLARRVDNQPQHFGDGTRLSIL.

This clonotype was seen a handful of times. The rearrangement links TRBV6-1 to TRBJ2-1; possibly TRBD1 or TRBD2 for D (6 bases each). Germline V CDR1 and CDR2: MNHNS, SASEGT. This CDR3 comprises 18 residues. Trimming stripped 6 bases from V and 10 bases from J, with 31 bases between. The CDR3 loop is CASRTMGPGRGVGGEQFF. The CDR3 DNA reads TGTGCCAGCAGGACCATGGGCCCGGGACGGGGCGTAGGGGGGGAGCAGTTCTTC.